Included here is one T cell receptor beta chain sequence, with context. This clone was counted only a few times. It has no known antigen specificity. The record has no base qualities; no much larger clone is one base away. These data come from a study of cytomegalovirus exposure and HLA in healthy donors (dated by TCRdb to the late 2010s). General notes on the study: In an earlier analysis of under 750 of the donors, less than 350 Gb of sequence data and 95 million to 130 million unique TCR beta sequences from 150 million to 200 million T cells were reported. In a later genetic analysis, genome-wide SNP genotypes for about 65% of the roughly 700 donors were used, and that subset was treated as a discovery cohort. Donor age, sex, ethnicity and CMV serostatus were compiled alongside the repertoire data. In an earlier analysis of 587 of the donors, high-throughput TCR beta sequencing was used to judge whether each TCR beta V gene segment behaved as functional or pseudogenic. Roughly 300 gigabases of sequencing data and some 85 million unique TCR sequences were included in an early release covering several hundred HLA-typed donors. Several DR-DQ haplotypes were treated as single units for association and clustering because of strong linkage in the cohort. A separate validation cohort of about 110 different subjects was used in addition to the approximately 700-subject first cohort. In a later analysis, previously published TCR beta repertoires from 666 donors were re-analyzed and high-resolution HLA genotyping was added so that TCR occurrence patterns could be studied. The aim of the study was to test whether cataloging public T cell receptors could identify signatures of past pathogen exposure. All discovery cohort repertoires had been generated using a single sequencing platform. Rather than using new phenotypic data, the later analysis identified candidate immune exposures from TCR beta sequences and from how often those sequences occurred across donors. Among the roughly 400 genotyped donors, about 83% belonged to the genetic ancestry cluster associated with self-reported Caucasian donors. Across roughly 420 genotyped donors of the cohort, an average of about 200,000 unique TCR beta nucleotide sequences per donor were sequenced, and roughly 17% of those sequences were non-productive. HLA typing covered class I and class II loci at four-digit resolution. Typing coverage varied by locus: about 620-640 donors for A, B, C, DRB1 and DQB1; approximately 560 for DQA1; approximately 610 for DPA1; 450 to 480 for DPB1. To predict cytomegalovirus infection status, the study combined high-throughput TCR immunosequencing, statistical association of individual TCRs with disease status, and machine learning. The study used immunosequencing to profile the T cell repertoires of several hundred subjects and linked those repertoires to cytomegalovirus serostatus. Results and caveats for the whole study, not just this receptor: Because HLA typing was unavailable for some donors at each locus, only the typed subset was used in association tests. Because the 87-base-pair reads could not distinguish some IMGT-functional V segments, including TRBV6-2 and TRBV6-3, those segments were excluded. The classifier was reported to diagnose cytomegalovirus status with high specificity and sensitivity in both the original cohort and the validation cohort. Most TCR sequences were observed very rarely across donors, whereas some public TCRs were present in many individuals. In a later analysis, the rate of TCR association differed among HLA loci, with DRB1 alleles having the most associated TCRs and HLA-C alleles having the fewest. Compared with equally common non-associated chains, HLA-associated TCR beta chains in a later analysis were more clonally expanded and had lower generation probabilities. A later genetic analysis associated a missense DCLRE1C variant with V-gene and J-gene trimming of TCR beta chains, and an independent cohort replicated the association. A later analysis associated about 18,000 TCR beta sequences with specific HLA alleles at a false discovery rate of 0.05. Linkage disequilibrium might explain the correlated functional status among segregating V segments, but an unknown experimental factor could not be excluded. Three of the identified cytomegalovirus-associated TCR beta chains were confirmed in vitro to be specific for cytomegalovirus antigens. Only TCR beta chains were sequenced in this cohort, and the absence of alpha or paired-chain data limited detectable features. Most CMV-associated TCR beta chains appeared to be HLA-restricted in a later analysis, and the HLA associations seemed to be driven largely by CMV exposure. Compared with the roughly 670-donor mean, donors in an Asian-associated ancestry cluster had fewer N-insertions in productive TCRs, according to a later genetic analysis. The study gave a list of 150 to 200 TCR beta chains associated with cytomegalovirus. A further reported finding was that TCR beta sequences accurately predicted the HLA-A and HLA-B alleles for most subjects in the first cohort. A cluster of highly shared sequence variants was judged likely to be a technical artifact of the sequencing pipeline. A later analysis reported that several top co-occurrence clusters appeared linked to parvovirus B19, influenza, CMV and Epstein-Barr virus. When HLA alleles, especially DR and DQ, strongly co-occurred, TCR associations were difficult to assign to individual alleles. The only immune exposure information available for the cohort was CMV serostatus. The earlier analysis of 587 of the donors excluded approximately 15 rarely observed V segments, including chromosome 9 orphons, because counts were too low. The authors suggested that the approach could potentially be extended to other disease states and immunological phenotypes. The presence/absence analyses assumed that sequencing depth was roughly uniform across donors, and that assumption may not be true. An earlier analysis of 587 of the donors showed that most TCR beta V segments appeared in productive rearrangements either about 90% or about 30% of the time, which broadly matched IMGT annotations.

Preparation of the library involved the immunoSEQ multiplex PCR assay. The multiplex PCR relied on a mix of 60 forward primers for TCR Vbeta segments and 13 reverse primers for TCR Jbeta segments. Amplification of the CDR3 region of rearranged TCR beta genes was performed with a multiplex PCR assay on genomic DNA. The Illumina HiSeq System was used to sequence the amplified TCR beta libraries as 87-base-pair reads. As for the authors' bioinformatics: A later analysis tallied around 87 million unique TCR beta chains across the 550 to 850 repertoires, and about 10 million of those chains were shared by two or more donors. Raw reads were error-corrected and collapsed into unique sequences with a nearest-neighbor algorithm that merged closely related sequences to remove PCR and sequencing errors. Alignment of CDR3 sequences to IMGT reference sequences was used to assign V, D and J gene segments. For a sequence to be retained, at least a six-nucleotide match to both a V gene segment and a J gene segment was required. A rearrangement counted as productive if the CDR3 had no stop codons and remained in frame with V and J, and every other rearrangement counted as non-productive. CDR3 was defined according to IMGT convention as the region running from the second conserved V-encoded cysteine to the conserved J-encoded phenylalanine. In an earlier analysis of approximately 590 of the donors, sequences lacking an unambiguous match to a single V gene segment were excluded. An earlier analysis of several hundred of the donors classified V segments as functional when productive rearrangements were above 56.7% and as segregating when the standard deviation between donors was above 5%. A statistical classification framework was developed to diagnose cytomegalovirus status using the catalog of TCR beta chain sequences. In a later analysis, V and J genes were assigned by comparing TCR nucleotide sequences against IMGT/GENE-DB human TR gene sequences. A later analysis assigned CDR3 sequences and most-parsimonious VDJ recombination scenarios with the TCRdist pipeline. In a later analysis, each TCR beta chain was defined by its CDR3 amino acid sequence together with its V-gene family, and reads without a unique V-gene family were excluded. A later analysis removed several hundred highly shared, low-generation-probability nucleotide sequences to deal with suspected cross-contamination and a sequencing artifact. For each public chain, a later analysis derived a clonal expansion index from normalized ranks of inferred template counts within each repertoire. In a later analysis, generation probabilities were computed using a VDJ recombination model fitted to out-of-frame rearrangements, and the results were checked against IGoR. In a later analysis, TCR-TCR, TCR-HLA and TCR-CMV co-occurrence was scored with hypergeometric tests, and a repertoire-size bias correction was applied to TCR pairs. To estimate false discovery rates, a later analysis permuted the HLA or CMV assignments 20 times. A later analysis grouped co-occurring TCRs with DBSCAN, adding TCRdist sequence similarity when clustering within HLA-allele-positive subsets. For co-occurrence clustering, repertoires with fewer than 30,000 or more than 120,000 public chains were excluded, along with a handful of repertoires with anomalous nucleotide sharing. Sourced from immuneACCESS, this table was stored by TCRdb with only in-frame sequences that have V and J called. A share of the clones is absent; for the studies checked, an unresolved V gene accounts for under half, and the remainder has no known explanation. The V and J calls and clone size come from that table; D and trimming were worked out from the DNA. Within this sample are 150,000 to 200,000 clones, with about 80% of them counted one time only. The ten largest clones take up 0.6% to 0.7% of the sample.

V loses 6 bases, J loses 1 base, and the germline ends lie 13 bases apart. Via the germline V gene, CDR1 is MNHEY and CDR2 SVGAGI. The CDR3 goes from the cysteine to the phenylalanine over 14 residues. Only the CDR3 portion is preserved as DNA: 42 bases, with reading frame beginning at the first base. In total, 500 to 700 healthy bone marrow donors made up the cohort. Cohort members were all nominally healthy when sampled, although unrecorded immune exposures were likely present. The donor tested CMV seronegative, placing the donor among the 350 to 400 seronegative members of the cohort. Each donor provided a peripheral blood sample, and peripheral blood mononuclear cells were used for TCR beta sequencing. The Qiagen DNeasy Blood Extraction Kit was used to extract genomic DNA from the blood cell samples.

The sample consisted of PBMCs. The rearranged chain carries TRBV6-5 and TRBJ2-7, and possibly TRBD1, on 5 matching bases. The receptor was isolated from a boy aged 10-17 years in good health and CMV-seronegative. The CDR3 region: CASRAQGSSYEQYF. The DNA reads as follows: TGTGCCAGCAGGGCCCAGGGCAGTTCCTACGAGCAGTACTTC.